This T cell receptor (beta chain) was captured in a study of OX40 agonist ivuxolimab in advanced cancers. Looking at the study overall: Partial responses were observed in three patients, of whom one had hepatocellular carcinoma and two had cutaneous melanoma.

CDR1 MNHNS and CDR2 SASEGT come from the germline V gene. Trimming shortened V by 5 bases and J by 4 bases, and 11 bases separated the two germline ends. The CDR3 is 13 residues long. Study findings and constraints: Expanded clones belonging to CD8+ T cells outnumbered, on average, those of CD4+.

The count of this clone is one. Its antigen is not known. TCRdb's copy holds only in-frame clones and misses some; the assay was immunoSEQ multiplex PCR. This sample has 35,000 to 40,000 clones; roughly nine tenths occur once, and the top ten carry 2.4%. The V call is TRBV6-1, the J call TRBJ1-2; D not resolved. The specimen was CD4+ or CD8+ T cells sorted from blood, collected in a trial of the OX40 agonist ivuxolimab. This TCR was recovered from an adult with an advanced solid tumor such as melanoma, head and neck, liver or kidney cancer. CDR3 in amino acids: CASSSRVSYGYTF. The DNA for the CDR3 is TGTGCCAGCAGTTCGAGGGTTAGCTATGGCTACACCTTC.